Below are 24 T cell receptor beta chains sequenced from a single sample in a study of blood T cell repertoires in COVID-19. TCRdb keeps only in-frame clones here, not all; method: immunoSEQ multiplex PCR. Of about 240,000 clones in the sample, 80% to 90% were seen once. The sequencing input was PBMCs or T cells enriched from blood (not recorded which). These receptors were obtained from a young woman who had recovered from COVID-19.

The chain joins TRBV28 to TRBJ1-2; D ambiguous. Trimming took 7 bases from V and 4 from J, leaving 10 bases between them. The CDR3 is 12 amino acids. Germline V CDR1 and CDR2: MDHEN, SYDVKM. The DNA for the CDR3 is TGTGCCAGCATAGGAGATGTCTATGGCTACACCTTC. It codes for CASIGDVYGYTF.

The chain is built from TRBV18 and TRBJ2-7, with D tentatively TRBD1 (6 bases). In germline, CDR1 is KGHSH, CDR2 LQKENI. Trimming took 2 bases from V and 0 from J, leaving 14 bases between them. This CDR3 comprises 16 residues. This CDR3 reads CASSPSGTHNSYEQYF. CDR3 sequence (DNA): TGTGCCAGCTCACCATCCGGGACACATAACTCCTACGAGCAGTACTTC.

This clone was counted only a few times. V gene TRBV19 combines with J gene TRBJ2-2, with TRBD2 identical over 14 bases. The CDR3 contains 16 residues. The germline CDR1 and CDR2 sequences are LNHDA and SQIVND (reference sequence). V gave up 3 bases and J gave up 6 bases; unmatched junction bases: 3. The CDR3 loop reads CASSMGLAGVPGELFF. For the CDR3, the DNA is TGTGCCAGTAGTATGGGACTAGCGGGAGTCCCCGGGGAGCTGTTTTTT. Drawing the rest from reference TRBV19 and TRBJ2-2, the complete variable domain is DGGITQSPKYLFRKEGQNVTLSCEQNLNHDAMYWYRQDPGQGLRLIYYSQIVNDFQKGDIAEGYSVSREKKESFPLTVTSAQKNPTAFYLCASSMGLAGVPGELFFGEGSRLTVL.

The rearrangement joins TRBV7-2 to TRBJ1-2, with 7 bases lining up with TRBD1. This CDR3 is built from 13 residues. The germline V gene has CDR1 SGHTA and CDR2 FQGNSA. V gave up 11 bases and J gave up 2 bases; unmatched junction bases: 8. CDR3 sequence reads: CASAQGQNYGYTF. The CDR3 DNA sequence: TGTGCCTCCGCCCAGGGACAGAACTATGGCTACACCTTC.

This sequence joins TRBV12-5 and TRBJ1-2; D is perhaps TRBD1 (6 bases). The CDR3 sequence is 14 residues long. Germline CDR1 and CDR2: LGHNT and FRNRAP. V lost 5 bases and J 2 bases, leaving 12 bases between the germline ends. CDR3 in amino acids: CASGRTRGNYGYTF. CDR3 nucleotide sequence: TGTGCTAGTGGTCGTACCAGGGGAAACTATGGCTACACCTTC.

This clone was detected a few times. The chain combines TRBV19 with TRBJ1-5; D ambiguous. This CDR3 has 15 amino acids. V was shortened by 5 bases and J by 0 bases, with 11 bases between the two germline ends. Germline CDR1 and CDR2: LNHDA and SQIVND (reference sequence). CDR3 loop: CASSGAKHSNQPQHF. The CDR3 bases are TGTGCCAGTAGTGGTGCCAAACATAGCAATCAGCCCCAGCATTTT.

The chain carries TRBV19 and TRBJ1-3; no definite D call. Germline V gene sequence: CDR1 LNHDA, CDR2 SQIVND (reference sequence). V gave up 7 bases and J gave up 0 bases, with 13 bases separating them. The CDR3 length is 15 residues. The CDR3 sequence is CASTPLQISGNTIYF. CDR3 sequence (DNA): TGTGCCAGTACCCCCTTGCAGATCTCTGGAAACACCATATATTTT.

The chain carries TRBV28 and TRBJ1-4, with D unresolved. This CDR3 is 12 amino acids long. V was cut by 3 bases and J by 11 bases, with 10 bases left in between. CDR1 is MDHEN and CDR2 is SYDVKM in the germline V gene. The CDR3 protein is CASSLGRVKLFF. Written as DNA, the CDR3 is TGTGCCAGCAGTTTGGGGAGGGTTAAACTGTTTTTT. Looking up the rest from reference TRBV28 and TRBJ1-4 gives the full variable domain: DVKVTQSSRYLVKRTGEKVFLECVQDMDHENMFWYRQDPGLGLRLIYFSYDVKMKEKGDIPEGYSVSREKKERFSLILESASTNQTSMYLCASSLGRVKLFFGSGTQLSVL.

The rearrangement joins TRBV19 to TRBJ2-1; 9 bases fit TRBD1. The CDR3 consists of 14 residues. The V segment lost 4 bases and the J segment 6 bases; nucleotides outside the gene matches: 4. Germline lookup yields CDR1 LNHDA and CDR2 SQIVND (reference sequence). Written as DNA, the CDR3 is TGTGCCAGTAGTACCCGGGACAGGGTCAATGAGCAGTTCTTC. Translating gives CASSTRDRVNEQFF.

The J gene is TRBJ2-7, the V gene TRBV7-2; 7 bases agree with TRBD2. The CDR3 runs to 15 residues. In germline, CDR1 is SGHTA, CDR2 FQGNSA. V dropped 0 bases and J dropped 2; count of bases not matched to a gene: 4. CDR3 in amino acids: CASSLAGGTTYEQYF. Here the CDR3 DNA reads TGTGCCAGCAGCTTAGCGGGGGGGACTACCTACGAGCAGTACTTC.

J is TRBJ1-1 and V is TRBV4-3; TRBD1 might be the D (5 bases). The CDR3 spans 14 residues. Germline-derived CDR1 and CDR2 are LGHNA and YSLEER. Trimming took 5 bases from V and 1 from J, leaving 11 bases between them. CDR3 sequence (DNA): TGCGCCAGCAGCGCACAGGCCACGAACACTGAAGCTTTCTTT. Translated: CASSAQATNTEAFF.

This chain links TRBV7-2 with TRBJ1-1, with 8 bases aligning to TRBD1. CDR1 and CDR2 from the germline V gene are SGHTA and FQGNSA. V lost 5 bases, J lost 3 bases, and 5 bases stayed unmatched. The CDR3 is 14 residues long. The CDR3 sequence is CASSPRTGHTEAFF. CDR3 nucleotide sequence: TGTGCCAGCAGCCCCCGGACAGGGCACACTGAAGCTTTCTTT.

The J gene is TRBJ2-2, the V gene TRBV6-5; 14 bases match TRBD2. CDR3 length: 16 amino acids. CDR1 is MNHEY and CDR2 is SVGAGI in the germline V gene. V lost 4 bases to trimming and J lost 7 bases; unmatched junction nucleotides: 5. CDR3 amino acids: CASSFGLAGGDGELFF. The CDR3 DNA reads TGTGCCAGCAGTTTCGGACTAGCGGGAGGAGACGGGGAGCTGTTTTTT.

This rearrangement joins TRBV4-3 to TRBJ1-1, with TRBD1 identical over 9 bases. The CDR3 length is 17 residues. The V and J ends lost 0 bases and 1 base, in that order; junction bases with no gene match: 6. Germline-derived CDR1 and CDR2 are LGHNA and YSLEER. The CDR3 protein is CASSQDWTGVGNTEAFF. The CDR3 DNA reads TGCGCCAGCAGCCAAGATTGGACAGGGGTAGGGAACACTGAAGCTTTCTTT.

J is TRBJ2-7 and V is TRBV27; 8 bases map to TRBD1. The CDR3 spans 14 residues. V gave up 3 bases and J gave up 3 bases; unmatched junction bases: 4. The germline gives CDR1 MNHEY, CDR2 SMNVEV (reference sequence). CDR3 sequence (DNA): TGTGCCAGCAGTTTTGCGACAGGGGTCTACGAGCAGTACTTC. Protein: CASSFATGVYEQYF.

The chain carries TRBV2 and TRBJ1-4; perhaps TRBD1 as D (6 bases). CDR1 is SNHLY, CDR2 FYNNEI, per germline. The CDR3 has 16 amino acids. Trimming cost V 0 bases and J 7 bases, with 15 bases left between them. The CDR3, as DNA: TGTGCCAGCAGTGAAGCGCTCAGGGGTGTAGGTGAAAAACTGTTTTTT. Amino acids: CASSEALRGVGEKLFF.

The chain carries TRBV27 and TRBJ2-7; D is unresolved. Germline V gene lookup returns CDR1 MNHEY and CDR2 SMNVEV (reference sequence). The CDR3 covers 14 residues. V lost 7 bases, J lost 2 bases, and 15 bases lay in between. CDR3 region: CASKRSPITYEQYF. The CDR3 nucleotides are TGTGCCAGCAAGCGCAGTCCTATTACCTACGAGCAGTACTTC.

This clone was seen just once. The chain has TRBV10-3 and TRBJ1-1; 7 bases are a match to TRBD1. Trimming took 8 bases from V and 5 from J; bases not matched to a gene: 17. The CDR3 spans 16 residues. Germline V CDR1 and CDR2: ENHRY, SYGVKD. CDR3 amino acids: CAIGETGRGFGTEAFF. The CDR3 DNA reads TGTGCCATCGGAGAAACCGGCAGGGGGTTTGGGACTGAAGCTTTCTTT.

The CDR3 DNA reads as TGTGCCATCAGTGAGAACCTAGCGGGAGGAGAGCAGTTCTTC. This codes for CAISENLAGGEQFF. J is TRBJ2-1 and V is TRBV10-3; TRBD2 matches at 11 bases. The junction had 4 bases not matched to a gene; V was cut back by 2 bases and J by 10 bases. The CDR3 loop spans 14 amino acids. Germline values: CDR1 ENHRY, CDR2 SYGVKD.

This clone was seen only a few times. Here the CDR3 DNA reads TGTGCCAGCTCCCAGGACATGAACACTGAAGCTTTCTTT. Amino acids: CASSQDMNTEAFF. The rearrangement joins TRBV18 to TRBJ1-1, with D perhaps TRBD1 (5 bases). The ends were cut back, 6 bases at V and 0 bases at J, with 8 bases in the middle. The CDR3 extends over 13 amino acids. The germline V gene encodes CDR1 KGHSH and CDR2 LQKENI.

The sample holds a few counts of this clone. V is TRBV4-3 and J is TRBJ1-3; 8 nucleotides line up with TRBD1. V gave up 0 bases and J gave up 4 bases; unmatched junction bases: 5. Per the germline V gene, CDR1 is LGHNA and CDR2 is YSLEER. The CDR3 is 16 residues long. The CDR3 DNA is TGCGCCAGCAGCCAAGATTGGACAGGGATCGGAAACACCATATATTTT. This codes for CASSQDWTGIGNTIYF.

The rearrangement links TRBV19 to TRBJ1-1; weak D call: TRBD1 (5 bases). Trimming shortened V by 5 bases and J by 6 bases, and 16 bases separated the two germline ends. The CDR3 consists of 14 residues. Germline CDR1 LNHDA, CDR2 SQIVND (reference sequence). Written as DNA, the CDR3 is TGTGCCAGTAGTCTCCCCTGGCAGGGTCCTGAAGCTTTCTTT. This codes for CASSLPWQGPEAFF.

The chain carries TRBV4-3 and TRBJ1-2, with D possibly TRBD1 on 6 matching bases. The length of the CDR3 is 14 residues. Deletions cut 4 bases from V and 3 bases from J, with 12 bases between. CDR1 and CDR2 from the germline V gene are LGHNA and YSLEER. For the CDR3, the DNA is TGCGCCAGCAGCCGCAACGCAGGGGACTATGGCTACACCTTC. Its translation is CASSRNAGDYGYTF.

The rearrangement links TRBV3-1 (or the pseudogene TRBV3-2) to TRBJ2-2; TRBD2 matches at 11 bases. Germline V gene data show CDR1 as LGHDT and CDR2 as YNNKEL (reference sequence). This CDR3 is built from 16 residues. Trimming took 3 bases from V and 5 from J; bases not matched to a gene: 5. This chain's CDR3 is CASSQALAGGTGELFF. The CDR3 DNA follows: TGTGCCAGCAGCCAGGCTCTAGCGGGAGGAACCGGGGAGCTGTTTTTT.